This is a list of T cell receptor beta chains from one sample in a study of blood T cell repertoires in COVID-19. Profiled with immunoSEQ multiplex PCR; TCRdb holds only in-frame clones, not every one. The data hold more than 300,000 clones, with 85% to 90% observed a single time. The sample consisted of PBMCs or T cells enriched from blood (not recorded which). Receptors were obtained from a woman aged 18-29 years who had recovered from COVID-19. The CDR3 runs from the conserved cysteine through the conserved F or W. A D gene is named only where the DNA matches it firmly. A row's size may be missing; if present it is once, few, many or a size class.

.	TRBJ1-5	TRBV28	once	TGTGCCAGCAGTTTCCGGGGGGGCCATCAGCCCCAGCATTTT	CASSFRGGHQPQHF
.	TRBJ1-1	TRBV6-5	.	TGTGCCAGCAGTACCAGGACAGTCAGAGGGACTGAAGCTTTCTTT	CASSTRTVRGTEAFF
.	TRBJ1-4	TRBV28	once	TGTGCCAGCAGTTTCGGGGGGGATGAAAAACTGTTTTTT	CASSFGGDEKLFF
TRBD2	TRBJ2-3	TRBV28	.	TGTGCCAGCAGTAAGGCCGGGACTAACGCAGATACGCAGTATTTT	CASSKAGTNADTQYF
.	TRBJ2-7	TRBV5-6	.	TGTGCCAGCAGCGCCGGGATCTACGAGCAGTACTTC	CASSAGIYEQYF
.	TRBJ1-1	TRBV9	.	TGTGCCAGCAGCGGACACCCCGGGGACACTGAAGCTTTCTTT	CASSGHPGDTEAFF
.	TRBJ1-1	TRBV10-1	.	TGCGCCAGCAGTGACGGGGGGCTGAAATCTGAAGCTTTCTTT	CASSDGGLKSEAFF
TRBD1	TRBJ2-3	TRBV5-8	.	TGTGCCAGCAGCCCGGGACAGGGATTTTGGCATACGCAGTATTTT	CASSPGQGFWHTQYF
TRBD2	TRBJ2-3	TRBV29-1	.	TGCAGCGTCGGAGGGAGGGGCCGGGACACAGATACGCAGTATTTT	CSVGGRGRDTDTQYF
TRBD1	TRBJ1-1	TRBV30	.	TGTGCCTGGGTAACCGGACAGGGACGTTTGGGCACTGAAGCTTTCTTT	CAWVTGQGRLGTEAFF
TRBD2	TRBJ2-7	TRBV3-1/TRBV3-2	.	TGTGCCAGCACACCGACTAGCGGGGCCCCTCACGAGCAGTACTTC	CASTPTSGAPHEQYF
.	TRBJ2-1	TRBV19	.	TGTGCCAGTAGTATTGTAGCGAACAATGAGCAGTTCTTC	CASSIVANNEQFF
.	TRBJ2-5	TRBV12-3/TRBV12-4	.	TGTGCCAGCAGTCAGGGAGGAGAGACCCAGTACTTC	CASSQGGETQYF
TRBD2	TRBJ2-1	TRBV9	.	TGTGCCAGCAGCCCCCACTTTTGGGCGGGAGTTGACAATGAGCAGTTCTTC	CASSPHFWAGVDNEQFF
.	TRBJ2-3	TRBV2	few	TGTGCCAGCAGTCGAGGACCAACCCGGGGGACGCAGTATTTT	CASSRGPTRGTQYF
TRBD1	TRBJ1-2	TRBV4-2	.	TGTGCCAGCAGCGAAACAGGGGGAGATGGCTACACCTTC	CASSETGGDGYTF
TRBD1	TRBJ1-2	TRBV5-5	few	TGTGCCAGCAGCTCCCAAACAGGGGGAGCCGGCTACACCTTC	CASSSQTGGAGYTF
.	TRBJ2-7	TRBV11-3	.	TGTGCCAGCAGCTTAGACAGGGAATCCTACGAGCAGTACTTC	CASSLDRESYEQYF
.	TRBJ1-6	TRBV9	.	TGTGCCAGCAGCGTAATACAGGGACCCCTCCACTTT	CASSVIQGPLHF
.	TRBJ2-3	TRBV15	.	TGTGCCACCAGCAGAACACTAGGGGGTTACACAGATACGCAGTATTTT	CATSRTLGGYTDTQYF
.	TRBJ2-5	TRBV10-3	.	TGTGCCATCAGTCCTACGGAGGGTACCCAGTACTTC	CAISPTEGTQYF
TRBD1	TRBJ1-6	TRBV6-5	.	TGTGCCAGCAGTTACCGGATAGGACAGGGCAGCTCACCCCTCCACTTT	CASSYRIGQGSSPLHF
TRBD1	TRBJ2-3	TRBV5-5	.	TGTGCCAGCAGTCCTCGGACCGGACAGGGGGCAGATACGCAGTATTTT	CASSPRTGQGADTQYF
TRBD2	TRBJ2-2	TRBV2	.	TGTGCCAGCAGTCGCCTGGCGGGAGGACGATCCGGGGAGCTGTTTTTT	CASSRLAGGRSGELFF
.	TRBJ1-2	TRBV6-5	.	TGTGCCAGCAGTTCCTATGAAAAGGGCTACACCTTC	CASSSYEKGYTF
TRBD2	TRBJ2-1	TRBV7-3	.	TGTGCCAGCAGCTCTAGCGGTTCCTACAATGAGCAGTTCTTC	CASSSSGSYNEQFF
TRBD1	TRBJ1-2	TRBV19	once	TGTGCCAGTAGTACGTCCGGGACAGGGAGCTATGGCTACACCTTC	CASSTSGTGSYGYTF
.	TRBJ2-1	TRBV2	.	TGTGCCAGCAGTGAATTGGCCCAGGCGGGGGCGCGGGAGCAGTTCTTC	CASSELAQAGAREQFF
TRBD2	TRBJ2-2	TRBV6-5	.	TGTGCCAGCAGTTACATTCAGGGAGCGGGGGCCGGGGAGCTGTTTTTT	CASSYIQGAGAGELFF
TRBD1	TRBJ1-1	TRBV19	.	TGTGCCAGTGGGGGACAGGGGAGCACTGAAGCTTTCTTT	CASGGQGSTEAFF
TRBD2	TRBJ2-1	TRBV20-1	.	TGCAGTGTAAGGGAGGGTAATGAGCAGTTCTTC	CSVREGNEQFF
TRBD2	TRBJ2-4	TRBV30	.	TGTGCCTGGAGTGATTTAGCGGGATCCAAAAACATTCAGTACTTC	CAWSDLAGSKNIQYF
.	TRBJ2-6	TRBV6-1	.	TGTGCCAGCAGTGAGCAGTTTTTCTCTGGGGCCAACGTCCTGACTTTC	CASSEQFFSGANVLTF
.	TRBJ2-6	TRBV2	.	TGTGCCAGCAGTGAGGGGGCACCTGGGGCCAACGTCCTGACTTTC	CASSEGAPGANVLTF
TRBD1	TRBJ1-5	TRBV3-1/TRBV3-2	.	TGTGCCAGCAGCCCGACGACAGGGGGCAGGAATCAGCCCCAGCATTTT	CASSPTTGGRNQPQHF
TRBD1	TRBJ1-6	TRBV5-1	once	TGCGCCAGCAGCTTGGTAGCAGGGGGTGGATCACCCCTCCACTTT	CASSLVAGGGSPLHF
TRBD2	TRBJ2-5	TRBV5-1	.	TGCGCCAGCAGCGCTACCGGGACTAGCGGGAGAGAGACCCAGTACTTC	CASSATGTSGRETQYF
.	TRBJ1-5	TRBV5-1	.	TGCGCCAGCAGCGTCCGGGGAGGGGGCAATCAGCCCCAGCATTTT	CASSVRGGGNQPQHF
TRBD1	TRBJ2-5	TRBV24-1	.	TGTGCCACCGGCCGGGGACAGGGGGGAGAGACCCAGTACTTC	CATGRGQGGETQYF
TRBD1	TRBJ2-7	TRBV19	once	TGTGCCAGTAGTACCGGGACAGGGCTCTACGAGCAGTACTTC	CASSTGTGLYEQYF
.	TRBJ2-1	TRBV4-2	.	TGTGCCAGCAGCCACCCGAGGTCGGAATCCTACAATGAGCAGTTCTTC	CASSHPRSESYNEQFF
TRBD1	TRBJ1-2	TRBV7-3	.	TGTGCCAGCAGCCCCTCGGACAGGGCCCATTATGGCTACACCTTC	CASSPSDRAHYGYTF
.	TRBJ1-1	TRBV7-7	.	TGTGCCAGCAGCCGAATACCACGGACAGCCATGAACACTGAAGCTTTCTTT	CASSRIPRTAMNTEAFF
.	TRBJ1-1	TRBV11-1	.	TGTGCCAGCAGCTTGAACAGTCATCACGAGGAAGCTTTCTTT	CASSLNSHHEEAFF
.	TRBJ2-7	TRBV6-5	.	TGTGCCACCACCACTGGGCCTTTGTCCTACGAGCAGTACTTC	CATTTGPLSYEQYF
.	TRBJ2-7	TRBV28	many	TGTGCCAGCAGTTTTCCTAATCGACAGGTCTCCTACGAGCAGTACTTC	CASSFPNRQVSYEQYF
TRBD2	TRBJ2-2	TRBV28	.	TGTGCCAGCAAACCCCCGCGGGGGAGATCCACCGGGGAGCTGTTTTTT	CASKPPRGRSTGELFF
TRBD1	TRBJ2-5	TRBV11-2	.	TGTGCCAGCAGCTTCGGGACAGGTGGATATTTGGCCCAGTACTTC	CASSFGTGGYLAQYF
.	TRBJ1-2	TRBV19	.	TGTGCCAGTAGCCCGAGAGCCTATGGCTACACCTTC	CASSPRAYGYTF
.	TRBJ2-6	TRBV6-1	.	TGTGCCAGCAGTGATTATACAGGGCATTGGAGCGGCTCTGGGGCCAACGTCCTGACTTTC	CASSDYTGHWSGSGANVLTF
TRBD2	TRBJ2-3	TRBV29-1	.	TGCAGCGTTGACGTGGGAGCGGGGACAGATACGCAGTATTTT	CSVDVGAGTDTQYF
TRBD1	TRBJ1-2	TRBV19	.	TGTGCCACGTCCGGGACAGGGGGTAACTATGGCTACACCTTC	CATSGTGGNYGYTF
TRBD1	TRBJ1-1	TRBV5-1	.	TGCGCCAGCAGCTTGGCGAGACAGGGTGATACTGAAGCTTTCTTT	CASSLARQGDTEAFF
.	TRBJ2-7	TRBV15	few	TGTGCCACCAGCAGAGATCGGGTAGCCTACGAGCAGTACTTC	CATSRDRVAYEQYF
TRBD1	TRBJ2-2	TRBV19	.	TGTGCCAGTAGTAACAACAGGGGGAACACCGGGGAGCTGTTTTTT	CASSNNRGNTGELFF